This record covers a single TCR beta chain. Its antigen is still unknown. Cultured CD4+ T cells had their DNA profiled by the Oncomine TCR Beta short-read assay. TCRdb re-called the PCR reads with MiXCR, one entry per CDR3 protein. This sample has about 11,000 distinct CDR3 sequences; 76% occur once, and the top ten carry 11%. Indicated treatment: approximately nine-day PBMC culture with coronavirus spike peptide pools or control peptides (ViraFEST assay). This sample was taken from a study of vaccination and CD4 T cells after COVID-19. Trimming shortened V by 0 bases and J by 0 bases, and 15 bases separated the two germline ends. From germline, CDR1 is GTSNPN and CDR2 SVGIG (reference sequence). The length of the CDR3 is 17 residues. Findings and caveats of the study: Reactive clone data from convalescent patients indicated a median of 86.3% appearing only post-vaccination. Convalescent patients had 304 of 307 vaccine-specific clones showing spike mono-reactivity. The rise in median SARS-CoV-2-reactive clonotypes, from roughly 22 to 38, was not significant.

The clonotype comes from a human donor who had recovered from COVID-19. The sample comprised CD4+ T cells from blood, cultured in vitro. V usage is TRBV30 and J usage is TRBJ1-5; perhaps TRBD1 as D (5 bases). The CDR3 is CAWSVTGGDYSNQPQHF. DNA of the CDR3: TGTGCCTGGAGTGTCACGGGAGGGGACTATAGCAATCAGCCCCAGCATTTT.